These T cell receptor beta chains were read from a single sample in a study of T cells in Graves' hyperthyroidism and ophthalmopathy. TCRdb analysed the multiplex PCR reads with MiXCR anew, one entry per CDR3 protein. The table includes around 350,000 distinct CDR3 sequences, roughly 15% detected once. Sequencing was carried out using blood. Receptor source: a woman aged 55-75 years with Graves' ophthalmopathy. Both conserved end residues are part of each CDR3. The order of the fields is V gene, clone size, D gene, J gene, CDR3 DNA, CDR3 protein. D genes are given only for firm matches. For some rows the clone size is stated as once, few or many, or as a class when expanded; others skip it.

TRBV29-1,.,TRBD1,TRBJ1-2,TGCAGCGGGTTCGTCGGACAGGCTGGCAGTGATGGCTACACCTTC,CSGFVGQAGSDGYTF
TRBV3-1,many,.,TRBJ2-7,TGTGCCAGCAGCCAAGTGGGGGGCCCCTACGAGCAGTACTTC,CASSQVGGPYEQYF
TRBV19,.,TRBD2,TRBJ2-5,TGTGCCAGCCGGGACTATAAAGAGACCCAGTACTTC,CASRDYKETQYF
TRBV19,.,.,TRBJ2-7,TGTGCCAGCGCCCCGGCGAGCTCCTACGAGCAGTACTTC,CASAPASSYEQYF
TRBV4-1,few,.,TRBJ2-7,TGCGCCAGCAGCGCCGGACCGGGGGATGCCTACGAGCAGTACTTC,CASSAGPGDAYEQYF
TRBV30,many,.,TRBJ2-5,TGTGCCTGGAGTGTAATGCGGATCCAAGAGACCCAGTACTTC,CAWSVMRIQETQYF
TRBV10-1,many,.,TRBJ2-3,TGCGCCAGCAGTGAGGGAGGCCTCACAGATACGCAGTATTTT,CASSEGGLTDTQYF
TRBV7-8,many,.,TRBJ2-1,TGTGCCAGCAGCTTAGATAGGAGAGTCTCCTACAATGAGCAGTTCTTC,CASSLDRRVSYNEQFF
TRBV3-1,many,TRBD2,TRBJ2-5,TGTGCCAGCAGCCAAGCCCGGGGACTAGCGGGGCAAGAGACCCAGTACTTC,CASSQARGLAGQETQYF
TRBV28,few,.,TRBJ1-2,TGTGCCAGCAGGGAACAGGGCTTACTCTATGGCTACACCTTC,CASREQGLLYGYTF
TRBV27,many,.,TRBJ2-7,TGTGCCAGCAGCATAGGTCGGAACTACGAGCAGTACTTC,CASSIGRNYEQYF
TRBV7-8,.,TRBD2,TRBJ2-2,TGTGCCAGCAGCTTAGTCACTAGCGGTATACAAACCGGGGAGCTGTTTTTT,CASSLVTSGIQTGELFF
TRBV11-2,many,.,TRBJ2-3,TGTGCCAGCAGCTTCCAGGGCTTCACAGATACGCAGTATTTT,CASSFQGFTDTQYF
TRBV3-1,few,.,TRBJ1-4,TGTGCCAGCAGCCAAGCGGGGGGGCTGAATGAAAAACTGTTTTTT,CASSQAGGLNEKLFF
TRBV11-2,.,.,TRBJ1-1,TGTGCCGGCAGCTTAGGTGGGAACACTGAAGCTTTCTTT,CAGSLGGNTEAFF
TRBV7-9,many,TRBD1,TRBJ1-6,TGTGCCAGCAGCTCGGGACAGGATAATTCACCCCTCCACTTT,CASSSGQDNSPLHF
TRBV12-5,once,.,TRBJ1-5,TGTGCTAGTGGTTTGGCGGGACGGGGGAGCAATCAGCCCCAGCATTTT,CASGLAGRGSNQPQHF
TRBV19,.,.,TRBJ1-2,TGTGCCAGCAGGGCGCGAGGTTCGAACTATGGCTACACCTTC,CASRARGSNYGYTF
TRBV2,few,.,TRBJ2-7,TGTGCCAGCAAGGTGGGGGCCTCCTACGAGCAGTACTTC,CASKVGASYEQYF
TRBV4-1,few,.,TRBJ1-2,TGCGCCAGCAGCCATAACGTTGGGGGCATCTATGGCTACACCTTC,CASSHNVGGIYGYTF
TRBV29-1,few,.,TRBJ2-1,TGCAGCGTTGATGAGCGGTACAATGAGCAGTTCTTC,CSVDERYNEQFF
TRBV29-1,.,.,TRBJ2-3,TGCAGCGAGGAACTAGCAGGCACAGATACGCAGTATTTT,CSEELAGTDTQYF
TRBV28,many,.,TRBJ1-5,TGTGCCAGCAGCCCGAACAGTCGGCCCCAGCATTTT,CASSPNSRPQHF
TRBV29-1,few,.,TRBJ1-4,TGCAGCGCCCTGACGGAGCAAACTAATGAAAAACTGTTTTTT,CSALTEQTNEKLFF
TRBV20-1,many,TRBD2,TRBJ2-7,TGCAGTGCCCCACCTCCGCGTCTAGCGGGCTACGAGCAGTACTTC,CSAPPPRLAGYEQYF
TRBV12-3/TRBV12-4,many,TRBD1,TRBJ1-5,TGTGCCAGCAGTTTCGGGACAGGATTTAGCAATCAGCCCCAGCATTTT,CASSFGTGFSNQPQHF
TRBV30,many,TRBD1,TRBJ1-5,TGTGCCTGGAGTCAGGGGGGAGGCAATCAGCCCCAGCATTTT,CAWSQGGGNQPQHF
TRBV5-4,.,TRBD2,TRBJ2-1,TGTGCCAGCAGCTCTAGGGGACTAGCGGGCCAGACCTACAATGAGCAGTTCTTC,CASSSRGLAGQTYNEQFF
TRBV7-9,.,.,TRBJ2-1,TGTGCCAGCAGCGCCGACAGATTTTACAATGAGCAGTTCTTC,CASSADRFYNEQFF
TRBV19,.,.,TRBJ2-5,TGTGCCAGTAGTATTGGGGGCGCGAGGCAAGAGACCCAGTACTTC,CASSIGGARQETQYF
TRBV6-1,many,.,TRBJ2-5,TGTGCCAGCAGTCCCCAGGGGGGTAAGGAGACCCAGTACTTC,CASSPQGGKETQYF
TRBV5-1,few,.,TRBJ2-6,TGCGCCAGCAGCTTAGGCGGACTCTCTGGGGCCAACGTCCTGACTTTC,CASSLGGLSGANVLTF
TRBV11-1,many,TRBD2,TRBJ2-1,TGTGCCAGCAGCTTTTTAACAAGACTAGCGGGAGGATACAATGAGCAGTTCTTC,CASSFLTRLAGGYNEQFF
TRBV28,many,TRBD1,TRBJ2-5,TGTGCCAGCAGTTCCCCAGGGGGCTTCCAAGAGACCCAGTACTTC,CASSSPGGFQETQYF
TRBV30,many,TRBD1,TRBJ1-2,TGTGCCTGGAGTCGGGACAGGGGGCGTGTTGGCTACACCTTC,CAWSRDRGRVGYTF
TRBV6-1,few,.,TRBJ1-5,TGTGCCAGCAGTGAAGGAGAAGGGGCTTATCAGCCCCAGCATTTT,CASSEGEGAYQPQHF
TRBV7-9,many,.,TRBJ2-1,TGTGCCAGCAGCCGACATACTCGCGCTTGGGATGAGCAGTTCTTC,CASSRHTRAWDEQFF
TRBV28,.,TRBD2,TRBJ2-1,TGTGCCAGCAGTTTGCCGGGAGCGGGAGGGGTCAATGAGCAGTTCTTC,CASSLPGAGGVNEQFF
TRBV19,.,TRBD2,TRBJ2-2,TGTGCCAGTAGTATGGCGGGAGGGCCCTCAACCGGGGAGCTGTTTTTT,CASSMAGGPSTGELFF
TRBV5-1,.,.,TRBJ2-6,TGCGCGACCCAGCCCGCCGCTGGGGCCAACGTCCTGACTTTC,CATQPAAGANVLTF
TRBV2,many,TRBD2,TRBJ2-1,TGTGCCAGCAGTCCGCCGGGACTAGCGGGAGGTTGGCAGTTCTTC,CASSPPGLAGGWQFF
TRBV5-1,.,.,TRBJ2-4,TGCGCCAGCAGCTTGGGAGGGGACGGGATAAACATTCAGTACTTC,CASSLGGDGINIQYF